This T cell receptor (beta chain) derives from a study of shared clonotypes between healthy human individuals. On the study more broadly: Ranging from 18 to 49 in age, donors were two women and a few men.

Profiling relied on immunoSEQ multiplex PCR, and the TCRdb table lists in-frame clones only, not all of them. This sample has approximately 510,000 clones, with more than 65% found just once. Trimming left V 5 bases short and J 3 bases short, with 11 bases between. The CDR3 covers 14 residues. Germline CDR1 and CDR2: MDHEN and SYDVKM. Study results and limitations: In having few donors, the study represented limited genetic and exposure-history diversity.

The sample holds a few counts of this clone. Its cognate antigen is unknown. The sequence came from a woman aged 40-49 years in good health. Some clones in this sample may be carry-over from other donors' samples. The rearrangement links TRBV28 to TRBJ1-5; a weak D match, TRBD1 (6 bases). The sequenced sample consisted of PBMCs. For the CDR3, the DNA is TGTGCCAGCAGTCCCCACAGGGCCAATCAGCCCCAGCATTTT. It encodes CASSPHRANQPQHF.